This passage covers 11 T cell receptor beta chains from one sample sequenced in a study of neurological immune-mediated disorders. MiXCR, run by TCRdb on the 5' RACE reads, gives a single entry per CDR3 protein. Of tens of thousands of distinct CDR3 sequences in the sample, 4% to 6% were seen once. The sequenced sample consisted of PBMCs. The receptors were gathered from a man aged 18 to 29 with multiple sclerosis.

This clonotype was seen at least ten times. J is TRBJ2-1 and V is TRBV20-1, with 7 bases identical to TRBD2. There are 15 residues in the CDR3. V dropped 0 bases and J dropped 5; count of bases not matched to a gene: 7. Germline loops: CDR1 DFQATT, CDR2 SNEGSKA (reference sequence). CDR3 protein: CSARDPWGGDNEQFF. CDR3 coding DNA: TGCAGTGCTAGAGATCCTTGGGGAGGGGACAATGAGCAGTTCTTC.

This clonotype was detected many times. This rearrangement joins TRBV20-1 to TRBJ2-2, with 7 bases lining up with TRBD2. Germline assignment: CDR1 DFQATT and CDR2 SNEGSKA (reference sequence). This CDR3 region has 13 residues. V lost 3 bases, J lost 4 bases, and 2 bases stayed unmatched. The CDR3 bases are TGCAGTGCTAGCGGGAGGCGCACCGGGGAGCTGTTTTTT. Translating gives CSASGRRTGELFF.

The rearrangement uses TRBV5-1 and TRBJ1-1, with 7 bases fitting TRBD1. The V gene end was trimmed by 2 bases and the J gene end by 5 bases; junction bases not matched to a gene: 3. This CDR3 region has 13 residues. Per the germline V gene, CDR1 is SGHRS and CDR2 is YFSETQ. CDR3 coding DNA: TGCGCCAGCAGCTTTAAGGGGGCAACTGAAGCTTTCTTT. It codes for CASSFKGATEAFF. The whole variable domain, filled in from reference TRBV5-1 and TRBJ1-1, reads KAGVTQTPRYLIKTRGQQVTLSCSPISGHRSVSWYQQTPGQGLQFLFEYFSETQRNKGNFPGRFSGRQFSNSRSEMNVSTLELGDSALYLCASSFKGATEAFFGQGTRLTVV.

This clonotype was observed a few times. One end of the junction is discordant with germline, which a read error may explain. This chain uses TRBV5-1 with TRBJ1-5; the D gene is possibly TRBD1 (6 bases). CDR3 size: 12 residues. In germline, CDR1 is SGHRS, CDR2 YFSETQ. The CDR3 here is CASSPEGQPQNF. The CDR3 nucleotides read TGCGCCAGCAGCCCGGAAGGACAGCCCCAGAATTTT.

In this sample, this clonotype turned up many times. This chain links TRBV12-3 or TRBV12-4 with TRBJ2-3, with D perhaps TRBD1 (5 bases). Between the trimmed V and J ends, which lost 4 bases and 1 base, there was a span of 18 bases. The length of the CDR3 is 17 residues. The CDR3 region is CASSSGQGRSRTDTQYF. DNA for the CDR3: TGTGCCAGCAGTTCTGGTCAGGGTAGGTCACGCACAGATACGCAGTATTTT.

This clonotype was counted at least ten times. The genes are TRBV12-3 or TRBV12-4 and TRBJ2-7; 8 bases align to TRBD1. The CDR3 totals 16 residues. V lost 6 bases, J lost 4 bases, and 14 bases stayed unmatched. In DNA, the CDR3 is TGTGCCAGCAGCACATCCCCCGGGACAGGAGTATACGAGCAGTACTTC. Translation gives CASSTSPGTGVYEQYF.

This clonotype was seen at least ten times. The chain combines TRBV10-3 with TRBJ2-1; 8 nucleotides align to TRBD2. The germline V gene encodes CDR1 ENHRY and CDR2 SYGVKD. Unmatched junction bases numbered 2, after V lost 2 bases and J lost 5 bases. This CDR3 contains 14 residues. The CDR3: CAISERGGNNEQFF. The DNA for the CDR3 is TGTGCCATCAGTGAGCGGGGGGGAAACAATGAGCAGTTCTTC.

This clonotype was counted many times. CDR3 bases: TGTGCCAGCAGCTTCCAAGTCGGCTACACCTTC. Protein: CASSFQVGYTF. V is TRBV7-9 and J is TRBJ1-2; D gene uncertain. The ends were cut back, 3 bases at V and 8 bases at J, with 7 bases in the middle. Germline loops: CDR1 SEHNR, CDR2 FQNEAQ (reference sequence). This CDR3 has 11 residues.

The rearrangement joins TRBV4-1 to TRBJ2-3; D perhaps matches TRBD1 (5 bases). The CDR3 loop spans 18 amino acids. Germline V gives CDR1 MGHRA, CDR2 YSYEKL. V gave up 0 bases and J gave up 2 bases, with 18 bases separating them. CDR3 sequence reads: CASSQEDWRRGNTDTQYF. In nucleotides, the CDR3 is TGCGCCAGCAGCCAAGAAGACTGGAGAAGGGGTAACACAGATACGCAGTATTTT.

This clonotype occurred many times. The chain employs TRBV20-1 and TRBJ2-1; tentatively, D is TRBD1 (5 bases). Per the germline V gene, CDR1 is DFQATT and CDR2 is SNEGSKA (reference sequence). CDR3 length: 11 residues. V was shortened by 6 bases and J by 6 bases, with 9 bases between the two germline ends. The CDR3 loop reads CSARRGNEQFF. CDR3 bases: TGCAGTGCCCGAAGGGGCAATGAGCAGTTCTTC.

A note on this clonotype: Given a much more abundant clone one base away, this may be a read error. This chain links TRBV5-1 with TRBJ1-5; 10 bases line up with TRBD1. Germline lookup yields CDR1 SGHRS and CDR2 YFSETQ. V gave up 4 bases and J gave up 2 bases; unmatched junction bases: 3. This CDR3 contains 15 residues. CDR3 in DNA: TGCGCCAGCAGCGGGGGGACAGGGGGCAATCAGCCCCAGCATTTT. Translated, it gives CASSGGTGGNQPQHF.